These T cell receptor beta chains were read from a single sample in a study of Graves' ophthalmopathy and Graves' hyperthyroidism. Using its own MiXCR run on the multiplex PCR reads, TCRdb lists one record per CDR3 protein. The table includes some 360,000 distinct CDR3 sequences, approximately 17% detected once. The sample taken for sequencing was peripheral blood. The source is an adult woman with stable Graves' hyperthyroidism. The CDR3 runs from the conserved cysteine through the conserved F or W. Each record gives: V gene, D gene, clone size, J gene, CDR3 DNA, CDR3 protein. D genes are given only for firm matches. The listing skips clone size in some rows; elsewhere it reads once, few, many or a size class.

v_call: TRBV27
d_call: TRBD1
clone_size: many
j_call: TRBJ2-6
cdr3_nt: TGTGCCAGCAGTTTATACGGGACAGGGGGCTCTGGGGCCAACGTCCTGACTTTC
cdr3_aa: CASSLYGTGGSGANVLTF

v_call: TRBV5-4
d_call: -
clone_size: few
j_call: TRBJ2-2
cdr3_nt: TGTGCCAGCCTTACAACAGGGTCCGGGGAGCTGTTTTTT
cdr3_aa: CASLTTGSGELFF

v_call: TRBV13
d_call: TRBD1
clone_size: many
j_call: TRBJ2-7
cdr3_nt: TGTGCCAGCAGCTACAGGGGCAGTGACGAGCAGTACTTC
cdr3_aa: CASSYRGSDEQYF

v_call: TRBV19
d_call: TRBD2
clone_size: many
j_call: TRBJ2-5
cdr3_nt: TGTGCCAGTGGACTAGCGGAGCCCCAAGAGACCCAGTACTTC
cdr3_aa: CASGLAEPQETQYF

v_call: TRBV12-3/TRBV12-4
d_call: -
clone_size: many
j_call: TRBJ1-1
cdr3_nt: TGTGCCAGCAGTACGCCGGGCCACACTGAAGCTTTCTTT
cdr3_aa: CASSTPGHTEAFF

v_call: TRBV2
d_call: -
clone_size: many
j_call: TRBJ2-5
cdr3_nt: TGTGCCAGCAGTGCTCCGAACCAAGAGACCCAGTACTTC
cdr3_aa: CASSAPNQETQYF

v_call: TRBV7-8
d_call: -
clone_size: many
j_call: TRBJ2-2
cdr3_nt: TGTGCCAGCAGCCGAGGGGATCGCGGGCTGGACGGGGAGCTGTTTTTT
cdr3_aa: CASSRGDRGLDGELFF

v_call: TRBV12-3/TRBV12-4
d_call: -
clone_size: many
j_call: TRBJ1-6
cdr3_nt: TGTGCCAGCAGCCTATCTGGACAGAATAATTCACCCCTCCACTTT
cdr3_aa: CASSLSGQNNSPLHF

v_call: TRBV6-4
d_call: -
clone_size: many
j_call: TRBJ2-2
cdr3_nt: TGTGCCAGCAGAGGTTCCACCGGGCGGGACAGAAACACCGGGGAGCTGTTTTTT
cdr3_aa: CASRGSTGRDRNTGELFF

v_call: TRBV12-3/TRBV12-4
d_call: -
clone_size: many
j_call: TRBJ1-2
cdr3_nt: TGTGCCAGCAGTCAAGCCGCCGAGGGGGGCAACTATGGCTACACCTTC
cdr3_aa: CASSQAAEGGNYGYTF

v_call: TRBV12-3/TRBV12-4
d_call: -
clone_size: many
j_call: TRBJ2-7
cdr3_nt: TGTGCCAGCAGTTTAGCTGGTGGGCACCCGATCTCCTACGAGCAGTACTTC
cdr3_aa: CASSLAGGHPISYEQYF

v_call: TRBV4-1
d_call: TRBD1
clone_size: many
j_call: TRBJ2-5
cdr3_nt: TGCGCCAGCAGCCAGGGCCCAGGGGGCTACTCAAAAGAGACCCAGTACTTC
cdr3_aa: CASSQGPGGYSKETQYF

v_call: TRBV7-2
d_call: TRBD2
clone_size: many
j_call: TRBJ2-7
cdr3_nt: TGTGCCAGCAGCTTATATGGCCTAGCGGTCTACGAGCAGTACTTC
cdr3_aa: CASSLYGLAVYEQYF

v_call: TRBV24-1
d_call: TRBD2
clone_size: many
j_call: TRBJ2-7
cdr3_nt: TGTGCCACCAGTGAAGCGGGGGCCTACGAGCAGTACTTC
cdr3_aa: CATSEAGAYEQYF

v_call: TRBV20-1
d_call: TRBD1
clone_size: many
j_call: TRBJ2-4
cdr3_nt: TGCAGTGCTAGGGCGTTGGGACAGGGCGTCATTAAGTACTTC
cdr3_aa: CSARALGQGVIKYF

v_call: TRBV4-2
d_call: TRBD2
clone_size: many
j_call: TRBJ2-5
cdr3_nt: TGTGCCAGCAGCCAGGCTCTCGTGGGACTAGCGGGAGTTCTAGAGACCCAGTACTTC
cdr3_aa: CASSQALVGLAGVLETQYF

v_call: TRBV15
d_call: TRBD1
clone_size: many
j_call: TRBJ2-5
cdr3_nt: TGTGCCACCAGCAGGATCACGACAGGGGAAGAGACCCAGTACTTC
cdr3_aa: CATSRITTGEETQYF

v_call: TRBV30
d_call: -
clone_size: many
j_call: TRBJ1-1
cdr3_nt: TGTGCCTGGAGTGTACCTAACAGATTGAACACTGAAGCTTTCTTT
cdr3_aa: CAWSVPNRLNTEAFF

v_call: TRBV24-1
d_call: TRBD1
clone_size: many
j_call: TRBJ2-2
cdr3_nt: TGTGCCACCAGTGATTTGGACAGGGGGCCCGGGGAGCTGTTTTTT
cdr3_aa: CATSDLDRGPGELFF

v_call: TRBV30
d_call: TRBD2
clone_size: many
j_call: TRBJ2-2
cdr3_nt: TGTGCCTGGAGGGGGACTAGCGGTTCCGGGGAGCTGTTTTTT
cdr3_aa: CAWRGTSGSGELFF

v_call: TRBV13
d_call: -
clone_size: many
j_call: TRBJ1-2
cdr3_nt: TGTGCCAGCAGCATTCTGGTGGGTAACTATGGCTACACCTTC
cdr3_aa: CASSILVGNYGYTF

v_call: TRBV6-1
d_call: -
clone_size: -
j_call: TRBJ2-7
cdr3_nt: TGTGCCAGCAGATTGGCTCAATACGAGCAGTACTTC
cdr3_aa: CASRLAQYEQYF

v_call: TRBV20-1
d_call: -
clone_size: many
j_call: TRBJ2-7
cdr3_nt: TGCAGTGCTAGTCTGGGGGCAGGGTACGAGCAGTACTTC
cdr3_aa: CSASLGAGYEQYF

v_call: TRBV7-2
d_call: -
clone_size: many
j_call: TRBJ2-7
cdr3_nt: TGTGCCAGCAGCTTCCCAGGGTATGACTACGAGCAGTACTTC
cdr3_aa: CASSFPGYDYEQYF

v_call: TRBV11-2
d_call: -
clone_size: -
j_call: TRBJ1-2
cdr3_nt: TGTGCCAGCAGAGGAGTGGAGGGGCGCAGAACTAACTATGGCTACACCTTC
cdr3_aa: CASRGVEGRRTNYGYTF

v_call: TRBV12-3/TRBV12-4
d_call: -
clone_size: many
j_call: TRBJ2-5
cdr3_nt: TGTGCCAGCGCCATGGAGACCCAGTACTTC
cdr3_aa: CASAMETQYF

v_call: TRBV7-9
d_call: -
clone_size: -
j_call: TRBJ2-2
cdr3_nt: TGTGCCAGCAGCCCTCCACAGGGAATCGGGGAGCTGTTTTTT
cdr3_aa: CASSPPQGIGELFF

v_call: TRBV20-1
d_call: -
clone_size: many
j_call: TRBJ2-5
cdr3_nt: TGCAGTGCTCCACAGGGAGGGGAAGAGACCCAGTACTTC
cdr3_aa: CSAPQGGEETQYF

v_call: TRBV12-3/TRBV12-4
d_call: TRBD1
clone_size: many
j_call: TRBJ2-2
cdr3_nt: TGTGCCAGCACCCGGACAGGGGGCACCGGGGAGCTGTTTTTT
cdr3_aa: CASTRTGGTGELFF